Below are 10 T cell receptor beta chains sequenced from a single sample in a study of human T cells and chemical hapten exposure. Total RNA was isolated from unfractionated whole blood. MiXCR, applied by TCRdb to the 5' RACE reads, yields one record per CDR3 protein. The sample gives about 140,000 distinct CDR3 sequences, around 4.4% of which show up once; about 1.3% is in the top ten. The receptors here all came from a female donor in good health.

The chain carries TRBV7-9 and TRBJ1-5; unclear D gene. The V gene's germline CDR1 is SEHNR and CDR2 FQNEAQ (reference sequence). Trimming removed 3 bases at V and 6 bases at J, with 6 bases between. This CDR3 comprises 12 residues. The CDR3: CASSFRSQPQHF. The DNA for the CDR3 is TGTGCCAGCAGCTTCAGGAGTCAGCCCCAGCATTTT.

This clonotype was recorded many times. V gene TRBV24-1 combines with J gene TRBJ2-1; D remains unclear. V was pared by 4 bases and J by 8 bases, with 14 bases between. Germline V CDR1 and CDR2: KGHDR, SFDVKD. The CDR3 extends over 14 amino acids. In DNA form, the CDR3 reads TGTGCCACCAGTGAAGAAGCCCCGGGCGATGAGCAGTTCTTC. This encodes CATSEEAPGDEQFF.

This clonotype was observed a few times. The V gene is TRBV20-1, the J gene TRBJ2-2, with D hard to call. The CDR3 is 14 amino acids. The ends were cut back, 3 bases at V and 4 bases at J, with 12 bases in the middle. CDR1 and CDR2 (germline): DFQATT, SNEGSKA (reference sequence). The CDR3 loop reads CSARSRRVTGELFF. In DNA, the CDR3 is TGCAGTGCTAGGTCTCGTCGGGTCACCGGGGAGCTGTTTTTT.

This clonotype was counted at least ten times. A much more abundant neighbour one base away suggests this may be a read error. This CDR3 reads CSATGTGGSGANVLTF. The CDR3 DNA reads TGCAGTGCTACCGGGACAGGAGGATCTGGGGCCAACGTCCTGACTTTC. The V call is TRBV20-1, the J call TRBJ2-6, with 8 bases aligning to TRBD1. Losses at the gene ends were 4 bases for V and 1 base for J; bases not matched to a gene: 6. The length of the CDR3 is 16 residues. Germline CDR1 reads DFQATT; CDR2 reads SNEGSKA (reference sequence).

This clonotype has ten or more counts. The chain couples TRBV29-1 to TRBJ2-3, with D tentatively TRBD2 (6 bases). The CDR3 consists of 15 residues. The ends were cut back, 3 bases at V and 2 bases at J, with 15 bases in the middle. The germline V gene has CDR1 SQVTM and CDR2 ANQGSEA. CDR3 sequence reads: CSVEATGLNTDTQYF. CDR3 nucleotide sequence: TGCAGCGTTGAGGCGACTGGACTAAACACAGATACGCAGTATTTT.

This clonotype was observed a few times. The V call is TRBV20-1, the J call TRBJ2-1; D is perhaps TRBD2 (5 bases). V lost 1 base and J 0 bases, leaving 16 bases between the germline ends. The CDR3 runs to 17 residues. Germline CDR1 and CDR2: DFQATT and SNEGSKA (reference sequence). The CDR3 nucleotides are TGCAGTGCTAGAGGGGTCGGCGGCGGGCACTCCTACAATGAGCAGTTCTTC. This codes for CSARGVGGGHSYNEQFF.

The J gene is TRBJ1-1, the V gene TRBV20-1; D is uncertain. The CDR3 extends over 11 amino acids. Germline V CDR1 and CDR2: DFQATT, SNEGSKA (reference sequence). V lost 6 bases and J lost 6, with 11 bases in between. DNA for the CDR3: TGCAGTGCAAGCGGTCGGGCTGAAGCTTTCTTT. Protein sequence: CSASGRAEAFF.

The sample holds a few counts of this clonotype. The chain has TRBV28 and TRBJ1-4; D gene uncertain. Per the germline V gene, CDR1 is MDHEN and CDR2 is SYDVKM. Trimming took 4 bases from V and 4 from J, leaving 13 bases between them. CDR3 size: 15 residues. The CDR3 nucleotides are TGTGCCAGCAGTTCCTCTGGACCCGATAATGAAAAACTGTTTTTT. It translates to CASSSSGPDNEKLFF.

The table lists this clonotype with many counts. This chain uses TRBV12-3 or TRBV12-4 with TRBJ2-3, with TRBD2 as a possible D gene (6 bases). Trimming left V 2 bases short and J 0 bases short, with 12 bases between. This CDR3 is built from 16 residues. The CDR3 loop is CASSLPAGTSTDTQYF. Written as DNA, the CDR3 is TGTGCCAGCAGTTTACCAGCGGGTACTAGCACAGATACGCAGTATTTT.

This clonotype has more than one count but fewer than ten. The rearrangement uses TRBV10-3 and TRBJ2-1; D may be TRBD1 (6 bases). Trimming stripped 8 bases from V and 7 bases from J, with 12 bases between. Per the germline V gene, CDR1 is ENHRY and CDR2 is SYGVKD. This CDR3 region has 12 residues. This CDR3 is CAIGLTGNEQFF. CDR3 sequence (DNA): TGTGCCATCGGGTTAACAGGGAATGAGCAGTTCTTC.